These T cell receptor beta chains were read from a single sample in a study of blood T cell repertoires in COVID-19. Some clones are missing from TCRdb's copy, which holds only in-frame ones; the method was immunoSEQ multiplex PCR. The sample shows 140,000 to 150,000 clones, approximately 80% of them seen only once. The sequencing sample was made of peripheral blood. Receptor source: a man in his sixties or seventies who had recovered from COVID-19. Both conserved end residues are part of each CDR3. Each record gives: clone size, J gene, V gene, D gene, CDR3 DNA, CDR3 protein. The D gene is left open where the match is weak. Clone size is not always given. Where it is, it says once, few, many or a class for expanded clones.

clone_size: -; j_call: TRBJ1-5; v_call: TRBV19; d_call: TRBD1; cdr3_nt: TGTGCTACCGGACAGGTAAGCTGGTTTAGCAATCAGCCCCAGCATTTT; cdr3_aa: CATGQVSWFSNQPQHF
clone_size: once; j_call: TRBJ2-2; v_call: TRBV6-5; d_call: TRBD2; cdr3_nt: TGTGCCAGCACCCGAACTAGCGCCGGCGGGGAGCTGTTTTTT; cdr3_aa: CASTRTSAGGELFF
clone_size: -; j_call: TRBJ2-1; v_call: TRBV11-2; d_call: -; cdr3_nt: TGTGCCAGCAGCTTAGTGCTAGCACGAGTTCATGAGCAGTTCTTC; cdr3_aa: CASSLVLARVHEQFF
clone_size: -; j_call: TRBJ2-3; v_call: TRBV5-1; d_call: -; cdr3_nt: TGCGCCAGCACCTCCACTCCGAGCAGGACAGATACGCAGTATTTT; cdr3_aa: CASTSTPSRTDTQYF
clone_size: many; j_call: TRBJ2-1; v_call: TRBV27; d_call: TRBD2; cdr3_nt: TGTGCCAGCAGTTTCGTTCCGTCGGGGGGAAACAATGAGCAGTTCTTC; cdr3_aa: CASSFVPSGGNNEQFF
clone_size: few; j_call: TRBJ2-1; v_call: TRBV7-9; d_call: -; cdr3_nt: TGTGCCAGCAGCTCGGGATCCTATGAGCAGTTCTTC; cdr3_aa: CASSSGSYEQFF
clone_size: -; j_call: TRBJ2-5; v_call: TRBV5-4; d_call: TRBD2; cdr3_nt: TGTGCCAGCAGCGGGAGGGCCGGTGGATCCCAAGAGACCCAGTACTTC; cdr3_aa: CASSGRAGGSQETQYF
clone_size: -; j_call: TRBJ2-3; v_call: TRBV6-5; d_call: TRBD2; cdr3_nt: TGTGCCAGCAGTTACCAAGGACTAGGTTCTGATACGCAGTATTTT; cdr3_aa: CASSYQGLGSDTQYF
clone_size: -; j_call: TRBJ2-7; v_call: TRBV24-1; d_call: TRBD2; cdr3_nt: TGTGCCACCAGTGATTTGTGGCTAGCGGGAGTCGAGCAGTACTTC; cdr3_aa: CATSDLWLAGVEQYF
clone_size: -; j_call: TRBJ2-3; v_call: TRBV6-2/TRBV6-3; d_call: TRBD1; cdr3_nt: TGTGCCAGCAGTTACAACCCCTCGGACAGGGGGATAGATACGCAGTATTTT; cdr3_aa: CASSYNPSDRGIDTQYF
clone_size: -; j_call: TRBJ2-3; v_call: TRBV6-8; d_call: -; cdr3_nt: TGTGCCAGCTCCCCTTGCGGGCCTAGCACAGATACGCAGTATTTT; cdr3_aa: CASSPCGPSTDTQYF
clone_size: -; j_call: TRBJ2-7; v_call: TRBV7-2; d_call: -; cdr3_nt: TGTGCCAGCAGCTTAGTAGGCCTAGCAACACGCGAGCAGTACTTC; cdr3_aa: CASSLVGLATREQYF
clone_size: -; j_call: TRBJ1-6; v_call: TRBV11-2; d_call: -; cdr3_nt: TGTGCCAGCAGCTTAGATGGCAGATATGATTCACCCCTCCACTTT; cdr3_aa: CASSLDGRYDSPLHF
clone_size: -; j_call: TRBJ2-1; v_call: TRBV11-3; d_call: TRBD1; cdr3_nt: TGTGCCAGCAGCTTGGACAGGGTTTCTCGTGAGCAGTTCTTC; cdr3_aa: CASSLDRVSREQFF
clone_size: -; j_call: TRBJ2-1; v_call: TRBV10-1; d_call: TRBD2; cdr3_nt: TGCGCCAGCACCTCCGGACTAGCGGGAGGGGATGAGCAGTTCTTC; cdr3_aa: CASTSGLAGGDEQFF
clone_size: once; j_call: TRBJ2-1; v_call: TRBV27; d_call: TRBD1; cdr3_nt: TGTGCCAGCAGGACGTTACAAGGGACAGGGTTAGCCTACAATGAGCAGTTCTTC; cdr3_aa: CASRTLQGTGLAYNEQFF
clone_size: -; j_call: TRBJ2-3; v_call: TRBV9; d_call: TRBD2; cdr3_nt: TGTGCCAGCAGCGACGTAGCGGGAGCGGGGGCAGATACGCAGTATTTT; cdr3_aa: CASSDVAGAGADTQYF
clone_size: -; j_call: TRBJ1-1; v_call: TRBV30; d_call: TRBD1; cdr3_nt: TGTGCCTGGAAAGAAAACAGGGGCACTGAAGCTTTCTTT; cdr3_aa: CAWKENRGTEAFF
clone_size: -; j_call: TRBJ1-1; v_call: TRBV12-3/TRBV12-4; d_call: -; cdr3_nt: TGTGCCAGCAGTTTAAGGAGAACTGAAGCTTTCTTT; cdr3_aa: CASSLRRTEAFF
clone_size: -; j_call: TRBJ2-7; v_call: TRBV5-6; d_call: TRBD1; cdr3_nt: TGTGCCAGCAGCACCGGACAGGCAGAGACCTACGAGCAGTACTTC; cdr3_aa: CASSTGQAETYEQYF
clone_size: -; j_call: TRBJ1-6; v_call: TRBV3-1/TRBV3-2; d_call: -; cdr3_nt: TGTGCCAGCAGCCAGTGGCAGGGTTGGTCCTATAATTCACCCCTCCACTTT; cdr3_aa: CASSQWQGWSYNSPLHF
clone_size: -; j_call: TRBJ2-1; v_call: TRBV29-1; d_call: TRBD2; cdr3_nt: TGCAGCGTCGTTAGCGGGAGTGGGTTTGAGCAGTTCTTC; cdr3_aa: CSVVSGSGFEQFF
clone_size: -; j_call: TRBJ2-3; v_call: TRBV6-2/TRBV6-3; d_call: -; cdr3_nt: TGTGCCAGCAGTTACCGGCCGGATTGGGAGGCAGATACGCAGTATTTT; cdr3_aa: CASSYRPDWEADTQYF
clone_size: -; j_call: TRBJ2-3; v_call: TRBV3-1/TRBV3-2; d_call: TRBD2; cdr3_nt: TGTGCCAGCAGCCACACTAGCGGGAGTGGAGATACGCAGTATTTT; cdr3_aa: CASSHTSGSGDTQYF